Detailed here is one T cell receptor (beta chain). What it binds is not known. This entry comes from a study of vaccination effects on CD4 cells after COVID-19. Turning to the study itself: All participants had two doses of either the BNT162b2 or mRNA-1273 vaccine.

Ahead of sequencing, the ViraFEST assay grew antigen-specific CD4+ T cells using viral peptide pools. Cultured cells yielded isolated CD4+ T cells after less than 11 days. Among the vaccine recipients, none had a prior SARS-CoV-2 infection, and nucleocapsid antibodies were negative. Wells containing a few million PBMC each were cultured with about 9 IU/ml IL-2 and 8 to 10 ug/ml peptides. General study points: Cross-reaction with common cold coronaviruses was seen in only 1 of 255 vaccine-induced clones from healthy vaccinees. Clones induced by infection and by vaccine showed marked clonal contraction late after vaccination.

Sequenced by immunoSEQ multiplex PCR; TCRdb stores in-frame clones only, minus some. The table has under 25,000 clones, roughly two thirds seen once. The junction had 3 bases not matched to a gene; V was cut back by 0 bases and J by 6 bases. The CDR3 consists of 14 residues. CDR1 and CDR2 from the germline V gene are SGHDT and YYEEEE. The material was CD4+ T cells from PBMCs cultured with SARS-CoV-2 spike peptides, obtained before COVID-19 vaccination. The rearrangement links TRBV5-6 to TRBJ1-3, with 7 bases that match TRBD1. The sequence derives from a human donor who received a COVID-19 vaccine. DNA for the CDR3: TGTGCCAGCAGCTTGGCCACAGGGGAAAACACCATATATTTT. Its protein is CASSLATGENTIYF. The full variable domain, in which reference TRBV5-6 and TRBJ1-3 provide the parts outside the CDR3, is DAGVTQSPTHLIKTRGQQVTLRCSPKSGHDTVSWYQQALGQGPQFIFQYYEEEERQRGNFPDRFSGHQFPNYSSELNVNALLLGDSALYLCASSLATGENTIYFGEGSWLTVV.